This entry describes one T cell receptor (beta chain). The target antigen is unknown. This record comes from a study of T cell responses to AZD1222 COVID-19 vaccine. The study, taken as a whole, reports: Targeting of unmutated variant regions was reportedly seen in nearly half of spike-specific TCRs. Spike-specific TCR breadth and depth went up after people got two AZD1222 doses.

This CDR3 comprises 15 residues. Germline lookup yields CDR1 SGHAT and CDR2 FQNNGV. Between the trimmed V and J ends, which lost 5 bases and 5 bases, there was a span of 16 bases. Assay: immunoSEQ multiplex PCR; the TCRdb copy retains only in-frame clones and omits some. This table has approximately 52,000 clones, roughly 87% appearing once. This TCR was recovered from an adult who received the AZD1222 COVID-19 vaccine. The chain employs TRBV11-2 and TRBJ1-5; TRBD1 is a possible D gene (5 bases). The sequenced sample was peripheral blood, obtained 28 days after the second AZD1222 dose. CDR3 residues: CASSRDSGNDQPQHF. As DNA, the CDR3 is TGTGCCAGCAGCCGGGACTCAGGGAACGATCAGCCCCAGCATTTT.